Each of the 10 T cell receptor beta chains below was sequenced from the same sample in a study of PD-L1 blockade in urothelial cancer. TCRdb's copy holds only in-frame clones and misses some; the assay was immunoSEQ multiplex PCR. The repertoire holds tens of thousands of clones, with around 89% as singletons. This material consisted of PBMCs, taken around atezolizumab (anti-PD-L1) treatment. The receptors were sampled from a man aged 55 to 70 with urothelial cancer.

This clone was picked up a small number of times. The J gene is TRBJ1-5, the V gene TRBV2; D call uncertain. V dropped 7 bases and J dropped 0 bases, with 16 bases sitting between them. The CDR3 loop spans 16 amino acids. Germline-derived CDR1 and CDR2 are SNHLY and FYNNEI. CDR3: CASTFVVAISNQPQHF. Here the CDR3 DNA reads TGTGCCAGCACCTTCGTGGTCGCTATTAGCAATCAGCCCCAGCATTTT.

The V call is TRBV7-2, the J call TRBJ2-1; perhaps TRBD1 as D (6 bases). V gave up 1 base and J gave up 1 base, with 17 bases separating them. From germline, CDR1 is SGHTA and CDR2 FQGNSA. This CDR3 is built from 18 residues. CDR3: CASSLEATGYVSYNEQFF. DNA for the CDR3: TGTGCCAGCAGCTTAGAGGCTACAGGGTACGTATCCTACAATGAGCAGTTCTTC.

This rearrangement joins TRBV7-3 to TRBJ2-3, with D perhaps matching TRBD2 (6 bases). There are 11 residues in the CDR3. Deletions cut 6 bases from V and 8 bases from J, with 9 bases between. The germline gives CDR1 SGHTA, CDR2 FQGTGA. The CDR3 sequence is CASREGSTQYF. As DNA, the CDR3 is TGTGCCAGCAGGGAGGGTAGTACGCAGTATTTT.

The sample holds a few counts of this clone. This chain joins TRBV30 and TRBJ1-5; tentatively, D is TRBD1 (5 bases). Germline CDR1 and CDR2: GTSNPN and SVGIG (reference sequence). Trimming cost V 2 bases and J 11 bases, with 10 bases left between them. This CDR3 is built from 11 residues. CDR3 DNA sequence: TGTGCCTGGAGTAAAGGGGTAGCCCAGCATTTT. It is translated as CAWSKGVAQHF.

V and J are TRBV7-2 and TRBJ2-5; tentative D call: TRBD1 (6 bases). The CDR3 covers 16 residues. The germline CDR1 and CDR2 sequences are SGHTA and FQGNSA. Trimming took off 0 bases at V and 6 bases at J, with 17 bases between the two ends. The CDR3 here is CASSLAPGDTAKTQYF. The CDR3 DNA reads TGTGCCAGCAGCTTAGCGCCCGGGGACACAGCCAAGACCCAGTACTTC.

This chain uses TRBV11-3 with TRBJ2-1; maybe TRBD1 (5 bases). The CDR3 totals 15 residues. V lost 7 bases and J lost 6, with 19 bases in between. Germline V gene data show CDR1 as SGHNT and CDR2 as YENEEA. CDR3 region: CASTKLGALPNEQFF. The CDR3 nucleotides read TGTGCCAGCACCAAATTAGGGGCCTTACCCAATGAGCAGTTCTTC.

Details on this clone: Different DNA sequences within this sample yield the same CDR3. This chain links TRBV5-6 with TRBJ2-3; 7 nucleotides align to TRBD1. Per the germline V gene, CDR1 is SGHDT and CDR2 is YYEEEE. The J segment lost 0 bases and the V segment lost 0 bases, leaving 1 base of the junction unmatched. This CDR3 comprises 15 residues. In DNA form, the CDR3 reads TGTGCCAGCAGCTTGGAGGGGGCTAGCACAGATACGCAGTATTTT. Protein product: CASSLEGASTDTQYF.

J is TRBJ1-2 and V is TRBV19, with 12 bases aligning to TRBD1. V lost 6 bases to trimming and J lost 6 bases; unmatched junction nucleotides: 5. The CDR3 length is 14 residues. Germline V lookup: CDR1 LNHDA, CDR2 SQIVND (reference sequence). The DNA of the CDR3 is TGTGCCAGTAGCTTGGGACAGGGGGCCGATGGCTACACCTTC. Its protein is CASSLGQGADGYTF.

In this sample, this clone turned up a few times. This chain uses TRBV5-1 with TRBJ2-3; TRBD2 agrees at 9 bases. Unmatched junction bases numbered 7, after V lost 6 bases and J lost 5 bases. The CDR3 is 14 residues long. Germline V gene data show CDR1 as SGHRS and CDR2 as YFSETQ. The CDR3 reads CASTLAGEGDTQYF. The CDR3 region has the DNA TGCGCCAGCACCTTAGCGGGAGAGGGAGATACGCAGTATTTT.

The chain is built from TRBV28 and TRBJ1-4; 12 bases are a match to TRBD1. The CDR3 contains 17 residues. V trimming: 6 bases; J trimming: 8 bases; junction bases outside the gene matches: 13. The germline CDR1 and CDR2 sequences are MDHEN and SYDVKM. The DNA for the CDR3 is TGTGCCAGCAGAAACCACGGGACAGGGGGCCGAAGGGAAAAACTGTTTTTT. Amino acids: CASRNHGTGGRREKLFF.